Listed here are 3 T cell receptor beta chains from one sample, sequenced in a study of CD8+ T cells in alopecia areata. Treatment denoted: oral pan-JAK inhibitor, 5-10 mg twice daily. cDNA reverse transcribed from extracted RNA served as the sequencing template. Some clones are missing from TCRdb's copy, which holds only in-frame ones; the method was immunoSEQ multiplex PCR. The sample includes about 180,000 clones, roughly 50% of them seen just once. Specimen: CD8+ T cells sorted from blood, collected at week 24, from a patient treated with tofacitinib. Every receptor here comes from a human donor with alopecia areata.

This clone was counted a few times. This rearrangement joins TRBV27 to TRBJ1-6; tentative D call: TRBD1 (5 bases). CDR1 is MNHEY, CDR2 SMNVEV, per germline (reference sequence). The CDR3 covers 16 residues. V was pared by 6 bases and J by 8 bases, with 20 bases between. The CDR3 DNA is TGTGCCAGCAGCATTATGGGAGGGGAAGGAGATTCACCCCTCCACTTT. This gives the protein CASSIMGGEGDSPLHF.

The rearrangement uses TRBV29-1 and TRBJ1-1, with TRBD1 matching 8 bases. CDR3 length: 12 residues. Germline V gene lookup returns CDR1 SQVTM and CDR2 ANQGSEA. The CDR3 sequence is CSTGTGNTEAFF. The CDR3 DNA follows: TGCAGTACGGGGACAGGGAACACTGAAGCTTTCTTT.

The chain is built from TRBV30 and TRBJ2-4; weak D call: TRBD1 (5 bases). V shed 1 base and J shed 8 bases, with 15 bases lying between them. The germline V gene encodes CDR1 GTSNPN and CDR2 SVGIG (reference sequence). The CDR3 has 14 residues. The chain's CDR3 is CAWSGDRGRDIQYF. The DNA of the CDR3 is TGTGCCTGGAGTGGTGATAGGGGTAGGGACATTCAGTACTTC. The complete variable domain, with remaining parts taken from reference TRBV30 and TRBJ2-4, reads SQTIHQWPATLVQPVGSPLSLECTVEGTSNPNLYWYRQAAGRGLQLLFYSVGIGQISSEVPQNLSASRPQDRQFILSSKKLLLSDSGFYLCAWSGDRGRDIQYFGAGTRLSVL.